The 27 T cell receptor beta chains in this list originate from one sample, sequenced in a study of control samples from healthy donors and cancer patients. Only in-frame clones appear in the TCRdb table, and some are missing; sequencing was by immunoSEQ multiplex PCR. The sample records roughly 90,000 clones, 85% to 90% being singletons. Sequencing was done on a sample of PBMCs. The receptors shown here come from a woman between 45 and 60 years old with colorectal cancer.

The CDR3 spells CASRYGGVTEAFF. The CDR3 DNA reads TGTGCCAGCAGGTACGGGGGAGTCACTGAAGCTTTCTTT. The chain is built from TRBV6-5 and TRBJ1-1, with D possibly being TRBD1 (5 bases). There are 13 residues in the CDR3. Trimming removed 6 bases from V and 4 bases from J, with 12 bases in between. Germline lookup yields CDR1 MNHEY and CDR2 SVGAGI.

The CDR3 DNA reads as TGCAGTGCTAGTGAAGGGGGACAGGGGCCCACCGGGGAGCTGTTTTTT. It is translated as CSASEGGQGPTGELFF. The chain recombines TRBV20-1 with TRBJ2-2; TRBD1 aligns across 10 bases. This CDR3 has 16 residues. Germline CDR1 and CDR2: DFQATT and SNEGSKA (reference sequence). V was clipped by 3 bases and J by 4 bases; unmatched bases: 8.

This clone is judged medium-sized. The chain carries TRBV4-3 and TRBJ1-3, with 8 bases that match TRBD1. The CDR3 is 17 residues long. V was pared by 0 bases and J by 3 bases, with 7 bases of the junction left unmatched. CDR1 and CDR2 from the germline V gene are LGHNA and YSLEER. The CDR3 DNA follows: TGCGCCAGCAGCCAAGATTTGGACAGGGAGTATGGAAACACCATATATTTT. It yields the protein CASSQDLDREYGNTIYF.

This clone was counted once. The CDR3 DNA is TGTGCCAGCAGTTCCCGACAGGAGGGGGGTGGCTACACCTTC. Translated: CASSSRQEGGGYTF. This sequence joins TRBV28 and TRBJ1-2; D may be TRBD1 (6 bases). This CDR3 contains 14 residues. Germline loops: CDR1 MDHEN, CDR2 SYDVKM. The germline V and J ends were trimmed by 4 bases and 7 bases, with 16 bases remaining between them.

This CDR3 is CASSEGVFGDTEAFF. CDR3 coding DNA: TGTGCCAGCAGTGAAGGCGTCTTCGGGGACACTGAAGCTTTCTTT. The chain recombines TRBV2 with TRBJ1-1, with D uncertain. This CDR3 spans 15 amino acids. Germline V CDR1 and CDR2: SNHLY, FYNNEI. Trimming shortened V by 1 base and J by 3 bases, and 12 bases separated the two germline ends.

The gene calls are TRBV29-1 and TRBJ1-4; D is perhaps TRBD1 (5 bases). Trimming took off 7 bases at V and 3 bases at J, with 15 bases between the two ends. Germline V lookup: CDR1 SQVTM, CDR2 ANQGSEA. The length of the CDR3 is 14 residues. CDR3 in DNA: TGCAGCGCTGATACCGGGACGGCTAATGAAAAACTGTTTTTT. It encodes CSADTGTANEKLFF.

The V gene is TRBV30, the J gene TRBJ2-7; D is ambiguous. Trimming stripped 2 bases from V and 1 base from J, with 12 bases between. This CDR3 is 14 amino acids long. Per germline, CDR1 GTSNPN and CDR2 SVGIG (reference sequence). The CDR3 DNA follows: TGTGCCTGGAGTAATAGAGTAGGGTCCTACGAGCAGTACGTC. Translating it yields CAWSNRVGSYEQYV.

This chain uses TRBV9 with TRBJ1-4; D gene ambiguous. Per germline, CDR1 SGDLS and CDR2 YYNGEE. CDR3 length equals 14 residues. Trimming took 0 bases from V and 4 from J, leaving 7 bases between them. The chain's CDR3 is CASSVGGHNEKLFF. For the CDR3, the DNA is TGTGCCAGCAGCGTAGGAGGGCATAATGAAAAACTGTTTTTT.

V and J are TRBV7-8 and TRBJ1-2; D unresolved. Germline V CDR1 and CDR2: SGHVS, FQNEAQ. Trimming removed 1 base from V and 5 bases from J, with 11 bases in between. This CDR3 contains 14 residues. The CDR3 nucleotides are TGTGCCAGCAGCTTAGGGGCCGGGTTTTATGGCTACACCTTC. It encodes CASSLGAGFYGYTF. Based on the CDR3 plus reference TRBV7-8 and TRBJ1-2, the full variable domain is GAGVSQSPRYKVAKRGQDVALRCDPISGHVSLFWYQQALGQGPEFLTYFQNEAQLDKSGLPSDRFFAERPEGSVSTLKIQRTQQEDSAVYLCASSLGAGFYGYTFGSGTRLTVV.

This clone was seen once. The chain combines TRBV28 with TRBJ1-6, with D unresolved. CDR3 length: 18 amino acids. Trimming cost V 6 bases and J 0 bases, with 18 bases left between them. Germline V gene data show CDR1 as MDHEN and CDR2 as SYDVKM. The CDR3 DNA sequence: TGTGCCAGCAGCTCGGACGGGGAAGGTAGCTCCTATAATTCACCCCTCCACTTT. Its protein product is CASSSDGEGSSYNSPLHF. The full variable domain, rest sourced from reference TRBV28 and TRBJ1-6, is DVKVTQSSRYLVKRTGEKVFLECVQDMDHENMFWYRQDPGLGLRLIYFSYDVKMKEKGDIPEGYSVSREKKERFSLILESASTNQTSMYLCASSSDGEGSSYNSPLHFGNGTRLTVT.

The CDR3 reads CASRGTGAYEQYV. For the CDR3, the DNA is TGTGCCAGCAGGGGGACAGGGGCCTACGAGCAGTACGTC. The genes are TRBV28 and TRBJ2-7; 10 positions agree with TRBD1. The CDR3 extends over 13 amino acids. The V gene's germline CDR1 is MDHEN and CDR2 SYDVKM. Losses at the gene ends were 6 bases for V and 2 bases for J; bases not matched to a gene: 1.

Turning to this clone: A read error may explain this, as a much larger clone is one base away. This CDR3 is also generated by other DNA sequences in the sample. This chain joins TRBV7-9 and TRBJ1-2; D is perhaps TRBD1 (5 bases). The V end was cut by 6 bases, the J end by 1 base, with 18 bases between. This CDR3 has 16 residues. Germline lookup yields CDR1 SEHNR and CDR2 FQNEAQ (reference sequence). CDR3 sequence reads: CASSLPGRGSNYGYTF. The CDR3 nucleotides read TGTGCCAGCAGTTTACCGGGCCGGGGCAGTAACTATGGCTACACCTTC. The full variable domain, with the rest looked up from reference TRBV7-9 and TRBJ1-2, is DTGVSQNPRHKITKRGQNVTFRCDPISEHNRLYWYRQTLGQGPEFLTYFQNEAQLEKSRLLSDRFSAERPKGSFSTLEIQRTEQGDSAMYLCASSLPGRGSNYGYTFGSGTRLTVV.

The chain employs TRBV7-3 and TRBJ2-2; 8 bases match TRBD1. In germline, CDR1 is SGHTA, CDR2 FQGTGA. The CDR3 covers 17 residues. The V and J ends lost 5 bases and 5 bases, in that order; junction bases with no gene match: 13. The chain's CDR3 is CASSPRVRQGATGELFF. The CDR3 DNA is TGTGCCAGCAGCCCAAGGGTGCGGCAGGGGGCGACCGGGGAGCTGTTTTTT.

The chain uses TRBV5-5 and TRBJ2-3; D not resolved. V lost 0 bases, J lost 3 bases, and 14 bases lay in between. There are 16 residues in the CDR3. The germline CDR1 and CDR2 sequences are SGHKS and YYEKEE (reference sequence). CDR3 nucleotide sequence: TGTGCCAGCAGCTTGGCCTACAGTAAGCTAACAGATACGCAGTATTTT. Translation: CASSLAYSKLTDTQYF.

This clone showed up just a few times. The chain links TRBV7-3 to TRBJ2-2; D is undetermined. Germline V gives CDR1 SGHTA, CDR2 FQGTGA. The V end lost 4 bases, the J end lost 5 bases, and 11 bases lay between the germline ends. CDR3 length: 14 residues. The CDR3 region is CASSSLPGTGELFF. Written as DNA, the CDR3 is TGTGCCAGCAGCTCCCTTCCGGGTACCGGGGAGCTGTTTTTT.

The chain is built from TRBV28 and TRBJ2-3; 7 nucleotides line up with TRBD2. Germline assignment: CDR1 MDHEN and CDR2 SYDVKM. J lost 2 bases, V lost 5 bases, and 7 bases had no gene match. The CDR3 extends over 15 amino acids. CDR3 protein: CASSPLAGTTDTQYF. In nucleotides, the CDR3 is TGTGCCAGCAGTCCATTAGCGGGCACCACAGATACGCAGTATTTT.

The chain has TRBV5-1 and TRBJ2-2; maybe TRBD1 (5 bases). The V gene lost 2 bases and the J gene lost 0 bases, with 14 bases spanning the gap. The CDR3 sequence is 17 residues long. Per the germline V gene, CDR1 is SGHRS and CDR2 is YFSETQ. CDR3 DNA sequence: TGCGCCAGCAGCTTCGAATGGCAGGGCGCGAACACCGGGGAGCTGTTTTTT. Amino acid sequence: CASSFEWQGANTGELFF.

The rearrangement joins TRBV18 to TRBJ1-5; D is unclear. This CDR3 is built from 13 residues. The ends were cut back, 5 bases at V and 2 bases at J, with 7 bases in the middle. Germline lookup yields CDR1 KGHSH and CDR2 LQKENI. The CDR3 sequence: CASSEGGNQPQHF. CDR3 in DNA: TGTGCCAGCTCAGAAGGAGGCAATCAGCCCCAGCATTTT.

For this clone: At the DNA level, this CDR3 is encoded by other sequences in the same sample as well. The chain couples TRBV2 to TRBJ1-5; perhaps TRBD1 as D (5 bases). V lost 3 bases and J lost 1, with 7 bases in between. This CDR3 contains 14 residues. Germline loops: CDR1 SNHLY, CDR2 FYNNEI. CDR3 in amino acids: CASSDRDSNQPQHF. CDR3 in DNA: TGTGCCAGCAGTGATCGGGACAGCAATCAGCCCCAGCATTTT.

This chain joins TRBV2 and TRBJ2-3; D gene unclear. CDR3 length: 13 residues. CDR1 and CDR2 from the germline V gene are SNHLY and FYNNEI. Trimming took off 6 bases at V and 2 bases at J, with 9 bases between the two ends. The CDR3 region is CASRSDNTDTQYF. CDR3 coding DNA: TGTGCCAGCAGATCAGACAACACAGATACGCAGTATTTT.

This sequence joins TRBV12-3 or TRBV12-4 and TRBJ1-1; TRBD1 might be the D (6 bases). The CDR3 loop spans 13 amino acids. V was shortened by 6 bases and J by 7 bases, with 15 bases between the two germline ends. For the CDR3, the DNA is TGTGCCAGCAGCCATGGACAGCCGAGTGAAGCTTTCTTT. This gives the protein CASSHGQPSEAFF.

The V gene is TRBV6-2 or TRBV6-3, the J gene TRBJ1-1; D gene uncertain. Trimming took 5 bases from V and 3 from J, leaving 13 bases between them. This CDR3 comprises 14 residues. CDR1 is MNHEY, CDR2 SVGEGT, per germline. CDR3 residues: CASSGGVGYTEAFF. CDR3 nucleotide sequence: TGTGCCAGCAGTGGCGGAGTGGGATACACTGAAGCTTTCTTT.

The genes are TRBV27 and TRBJ2-5; 10 nucleotides agree with TRBD2. This CDR3 comprises 19 residues. The J segment lost 3 bases and the V segment lost 0 bases, leaving 13 bases of the junction unmatched. CDR1 and CDR2 (germline): MNHEY, SMNVEV (reference sequence). The CDR3 spells CASSLSPVRVAGGKETQYF. CDR3 DNA sequence: TGTGCCAGCAGTTTATCCCCCGTTCGGGTAGCGGGGGGAAAAGAGACCCAGTACTTC.

This CDR3 is CASSKPQGGARETQYF. CDR3 bases: TGTGCCAGCAGTAAACCACAGGGGGGTGCAAGGGAGACCCAGTACTTC. The chain is built from TRBV6-2 or TRBV6-3 and TRBJ2-5; 8 positions match TRBD1. Germline V lookup: CDR1 MNHEY, CDR2 SVGEGT. V lost 5 bases, J lost 5 bases, and 13 bases stayed unmatched. This CDR3 has 16 residues.

This chain joins TRBV2 and TRBJ1-2; possibly TRBD1 for D (6 bases). Germline assignment: CDR1 SNHLY and CDR2 FYNNEI. The length of the CDR3 is 14 residues. V dropped 2 bases and J dropped 6 bases, with 13 bases sitting between them. Here the CDR3 DNA reads TGTGCCAGCAGTGAATTTAGGTCAGGGGATGGCTACACCTTC. It translates to CASSEFRSGDGYTF.

This clone was observed a single time. This chain connects TRBV5-5 to TRBJ1-5; weak D call: TRBD1 (5 bases). V was shortened by 0 bases and J by 4 bases, with 14 bases between the two germline ends. CDR1 and CDR2 from the germline V gene are SGHKS and YYEKEE (reference sequence). This CDR3 spans 16 amino acids. This chain's CDR3 is CASSLVGTVNNQPQHF. The CDR3 DNA reads as TGTGCCAGCAGCTTGGTTGGGACGGTGAATAATCAGCCCCAGCATTTT.

V and J are TRBV10-2 and TRBJ1-5, with D perhaps TRBD1 (5 bases). Germline assignment: CDR1 WSHSY and CDR2 SAAADI. Trimming removed 2 bases at V and 2 bases at J, with 13 bases between. This CDR3 comprises 16 residues. CDR3 region: CASSERQGHGNQPQHF. The CDR3 nucleotides are TGCGCCAGCAGTGAGCGGCAGGGTCACGGCAATCAGCCCCAGCATTTT.